The present entry profiles one T cell receptor (beta chain) with its context. The V gene lost 5 bases and the J gene lost 2 bases, with 14 bases spanning the gap. CDR3 size: 15 residues. Germline CDR1 and CDR2: LNHDA and SQIVND (reference sequence). The data belong to a study of blood T cell repertoires in COVID-19. Study as a whole: PBMCs, B-cell-depleted T cells, or T cells provided the cDNA or gDNA that made up the material.

Authors' methods: Amplification with reference gene primers provided the estimates of nucleated cell counts. TCRdb's table, derived via immunoSEQ multiplex PCR, lists solely in-frame clones and lacks some. V, J and clone size are those of that table, while D and trimming were read from the DNA. The sample shows about 120,000 clones, roughly 81% of them seen only once. This receptor was identified in a human donor in a cohort sampled during active COVID-19. The rearrangement joins TRBV19 to TRBJ2-3; no reliable D call. Sequences were obtained from peripheral blood. CDR3 sequence (DNA): TGTGCCAGTAGTCCTACAGTACGGAACACAGATACGCAGTATTTT. It encodes CASSPTVRNTDTQYF.